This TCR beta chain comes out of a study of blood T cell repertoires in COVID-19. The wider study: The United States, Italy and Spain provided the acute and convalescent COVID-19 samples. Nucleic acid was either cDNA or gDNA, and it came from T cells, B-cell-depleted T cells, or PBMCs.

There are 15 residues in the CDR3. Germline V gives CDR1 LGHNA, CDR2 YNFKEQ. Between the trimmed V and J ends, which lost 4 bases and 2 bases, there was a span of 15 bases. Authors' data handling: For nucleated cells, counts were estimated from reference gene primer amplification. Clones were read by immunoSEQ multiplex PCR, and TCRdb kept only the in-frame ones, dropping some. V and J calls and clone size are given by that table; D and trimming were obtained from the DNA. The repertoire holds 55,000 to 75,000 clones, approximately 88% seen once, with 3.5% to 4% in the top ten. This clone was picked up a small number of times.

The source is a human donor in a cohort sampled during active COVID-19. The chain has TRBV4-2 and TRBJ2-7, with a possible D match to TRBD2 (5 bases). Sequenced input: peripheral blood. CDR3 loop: CASSPEASSTYEQYF. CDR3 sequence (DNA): TGTGCCAGCAGCCCCGAGGCTAGCAGCACCTACGAGCAGTACTTC.